This T cell receptor (beta chain) was captured in a study of identical twins. Study-wide results and limits: The study found excess low generation probability among twin-shared out-of-frame alpha sequences. Beta out-of-frame sequences showed weaker excess sharing between twins.

This clonotype has ten or more counts. Its antigen is not known. No donor was unhealthy or non-Caucasian. MiXCR was run by TCRdb on the 5' RACE reads, yielding one entry per CDR3 protein. The profile shows approximately 140,000 distinct CDR3 sequences, around 3.5% of them singletons. Losses at the gene ends were 1 base for V and 5 bases for J; bases not matched to a gene: 11. The CDR3 runs 18 residues. CDR1 LGHDT and CDR2 YNNKEL come from the germline V gene (reference sequence). The chain couples TRBV3-1 to TRBJ2-3, with 11 bases lining up with TRBD1. The TCR was taken from a man younger than 30 in good health. Material: memory T cells sorted from blood. The CDR3 region has the DNA TGTGCCAGCAGCCAAGCCGGCCCCGGACAGGGGGCCCAAGATACGCAGTATTTT. Its translation is CASSQAGPGQGAQDTQYF.